These 22 T cell receptor beta chains were sequenced from one sample in a study of shared clonotypes between healthy human individuals. The repertoire was sequenced with immunoSEQ multiplex PCR; TCRdb's copy has only in-frame clones and lacks some. This table has over a million clones, 95% to 97% appearing once. Specimen: naive CD4+ T cells sorted from blood. Subset here: CD45RA+ positively selected. The receptors originated from a man aged 25-40 years in good health.

Concerning this clone: Additional DNA sequences in this sample encode the identical CDR3. The chain links TRBV7-2 to TRBJ1-2, with 11 bases matching TRBD1. Unmatched junction bases numbered 5, after V lost 5 bases and J lost 6 bases. The CDR3 has 14 residues. Per the germline V gene, CDR1 is SGHTA and CDR2 is FQGNSA. CDR3 residues: CASSPDRGRDGYTF. The CDR3 coding sequence is TGTGCCAGCAGCCCGGACAGGGGGCGAGATGGCTACACCTTC. The full variable domain, its missing parts supplied by reference TRBV7-2 and TRBJ1-2, is GAGVSQSPSNKVTEKGKDVELRCDPISGHTALYWYRQSLGQGLEFLIYFQGNSAPDKSGLPSDRFSAERTGGSVSTLTIQRTQQEDSAVYLCASSPDRGRDGYTFGSGTRLTVV.

The chain employs TRBV5-1 and TRBJ2-5; maybe TRBD1 (5 bases). With 5 bases removed from V and 2 bases from J, the gap between germline ends came to 13 bases. The CDR3 runs to 14 residues. Germline CDR1 SGHRS, CDR2 YFSETQ. In DNA form, the CDR3 reads TGCGCCAGCAGACGAGATGGACAACAAGAGACCCAGTACTTC. This gives the protein CASRRDGQQETQYF.

The chain links TRBV30 to TRBJ2-5, with D tentatively TRBD1 (5 bases). Trimming stripped 2 bases from V and 5 bases from J, with 9 bases between. Per germline, CDR1 GTSNPN and CDR2 SVGIG (reference sequence). CDR3 length: 12 amino acids. In DNA, the CDR3 is TGTGCCTGGAGTCCCAGGGCGGAGACCCAGTACTTC. Protein sequence: CAWSPRAETQYF.

This chain connects TRBV2 to TRBJ2-1, with D perhaps matching TRBD2 (6 bases). Germline CDR1 reads SNHLY; CDR2 reads FYNNEI. V was cut by 1 base and J by 6 bases, with 10 bases left in between. CDR3 length: 14 amino acids. The CDR3 spells CASSEEWGVNEQFF. As DNA, the CDR3 is TGTGCCAGCAGTGAAGAGTGGGGGGTCAATGAGCAGTTCTTC.

The gene calls are TRBV29-1 and TRBJ2-4; TRBD1 agrees at 10 bases. The CDR3 is 12 residues long. CDR1 and CDR2 (germline): SQVTM, ANQGSEA. V gave up 7 bases and J gave up 7 bases; unmatched junction bases: 4. In DNA form, the CDR3 reads TGCAGCGCCTGGGACAGGGGCAACATTCAGTACTTC. It translates to CSAWDRGNIQYF.

The V call is TRBV5-8, the J call TRBJ1-5; no clear D. The CDR3 extends over 15 amino acids. Trimming left V 4 bases short and J 3 bases short, with 14 bases between. Germline assignment: CDR1 SGHTS and CDR2 YDEGEE. The CDR3 DNA follows: TGTGCCAGCAGCCCCGGATACAGTGCCAATCAGCCCCAGCATTTT. Translated, it gives CASSPGYSANQPQHF.

CDR3 in amino acids: CASSSTPGRRETQYF. CDR3 DNA: TGCGCCAGCAGCTCGACCCCCGGGAGACGGGAGACCCAGTACTTC. The chain carries TRBV5-1 and TRBJ2-5, with D possibly matching TRBD2 (6 bases). The germline V and J ends were trimmed by 3 bases and 5 bases, with 17 bases remaining between them. The CDR3 length is 15 residues. Per the germline V gene, CDR1 is SGHRS and CDR2 is YFSETQ. The entire variable domain, with the rest obtained from reference TRBV5-1 and TRBJ2-5, is as follows: KAGVTQTPRYLIKTRGQQVTLSCSPISGHRSVSWYQQTPGQGLQFLFEYFSETQRNKGNFPGRFSGRQFSNSRSEMNVSTLELGDSALYLCASSSTPGRRETQYFGPGTRLLVL.

The genes are TRBV5-5 and TRBJ2-5; 7 bases fit TRBD1. V trimming: 0 bases; J trimming: 6 bases; junction bases outside the gene matches: 8. Germline CDR1 SGHKS, CDR2 YYEKEE (reference sequence). The CDR3 is 15 amino acids. The CDR3 loop is CASSLAVGGGKTQYF. CDR3 nucleotides: TGTGCCAGCAGCTTGGCCGTAGGGGGCGGTAAGACCCAGTACTTC.

The CDR3 DNA sequence: TGTGCCAGCAGTTCCCCTCTGGGACAGGGAGGATCGGGCAATCAGCCCCAGCATTTT. As protein: CASSSPLGQGGSGNQPQHF. The chain links TRBV28 to TRBJ1-5; TRBD1 agrees at 9 bases. Germline values: CDR1 MDHEN, CDR2 SYDVKM. Trimming removed 4 bases from V and 2 bases from J; junction bases left unmatched: 15. There are 19 residues in the CDR3.

The chain joins TRBV30 to TRBJ1-5; a possible D gene is TRBD1 (6 bases). V was cut by 0 bases and J by 3 bases, with 12 bases left in between. Germline assignment: CDR1 GTSNPN and CDR2 SVGIG (reference sequence). CDR3 length: 15 amino acids. The CDR3 reads CAWSVRGSFNQPQHF. As DNA, the CDR3 is TGTGCCTGGAGTGTCAGGGGCTCGTTCAATCAGCCCCAGCATTTT. Full variable domain (remainder filled in from reference TRBV30 and TRBJ1-5): SQTIHQWPATLVQPVGSPLSLECTVEGTSNPNLYWYRQAAGRGLQLLFYSVGIGQISSEVPQNLSASRPQDRQFILSSKKLLLSDSGFYLCAWSVRGSFNQPQHFGDGTRLSIL.

The chain uses TRBV2 and TRBJ2-1; TRBD2 matches at 13 bases. The V and J ends lost 5 bases and 7 bases, in that order; junction bases with no gene match: 5. The CDR3 loop spans 15 amino acids. CDR1 and CDR2 from the germline V gene are SNHLY and FYNNEI. The CDR3 bases are TGTGCCAGCAGTCCGACTAGCGGGAGGCCAAATGAGCAGTTCTTC. Amino acid sequence: CASSPTSGRPNEQFF.

The chain recombines TRBV14 with TRBJ2-4, with 7 bases matching TRBD2. J was trimmed by 0 bases and V by 4 bases; bases with no gene match: 12. This CDR3 comprises 18 residues. Germline assignment: CDR1 SGHDN and CDR2 FVKESK. CDR3 sequence (DNA): TGTGCCAGCAGCCCTGGGAGGGGCGATTGGGTAGCCAAAAACATTCAGTACTTC. Its protein product is CASSPGRGDWVAKNIQYF.

V gene TRBV7-7 combines with J gene TRBJ2-2, with TRBD2 as a possible D gene (5 bases). Germline V CDR1 and CDR2: SSHAT, FNYEAQ (reference sequence). V dropped 5 bases and J dropped 7 bases, with 23 bases sitting between them. This CDR3 region has 17 residues. The CDR3: CASSPGNPAHRIGELFF. The CDR3 DNA reads TGTGCCAGCAGCCCCGGGAATCCAGCTCATCGGATCGGGGAGCTGTTTTTT.

Concerning this clone itself: Other DNA sequences in the sample encode the same CDR3. The chain has TRBV27 and TRBJ2-7; TRBD1 might be the D (6 bases). The V gene's germline CDR1 is MNHEY and CDR2 SMNVEV (reference sequence). This CDR3 is built from 13 residues. V lost 3 bases, J lost 2 bases, and 8 bases lay in between. The CDR3 region is CASSFRQAYEQYF. DNA for the CDR3: TGTGCCAGCAGTTTTCGACAGGCCTACGAGCAGTACTTC.

The chain carries TRBV7-9 and TRBJ2-5; D uncertain. The CDR3 has 12 amino acids. Trimming pared 1 base from V and 2 bases from J, leaving 2 bases between. Germline assignment: CDR1 SEHNR and CDR2 FQNEAQ (reference sequence). CDR3 amino acids: CASSLEQETQYF. The CDR3 nucleotides read TGTGCCAGCAGCTTAGAACAAGAGACCCAGTACTTC.

The chain carries TRBV5-1 and TRBJ2-1; 10 bases match TRBD2. Trimming at V came to 4 bases and at J to 8 bases, leaving 12 bases not matched to a gene. CDR3 size: 16 residues. Germline V gene data show CDR1 as SGHRS and CDR2 as YFSETQ. The CDR3 loop reads CASSKREGPVRHEQFF. The DNA of the CDR3 is TGCGCCAGCAGCAAGCGGGAGGGCCCGGTGCGGCATGAGCAGTTCTTC.

The chain's CDR3 is CASSLSEVYGYTF. In nucleotides, the CDR3 is TGTGCCAGCAGTTTGTCAGAGGTCTATGGCTACACCTTC. The rearrangement joins TRBV2 to TRBJ1-2; no firm D call. Deletions cut 5 bases from V and 4 bases from J, with 11 bases between. The CDR3 totals 13 residues. The germline gives CDR1 SNHLY, CDR2 FYNNEI. Looking up the rest from reference TRBV2 and TRBJ1-2 gives the full variable domain: EPEVTQTPSHQVTQMGQEVILRCVPISNHLYFYWYRQILGQKVEFLVSFYNNEISEKSEIFDDQFSVERPDGSNFTLKIRSTKLEDSAMYFCASSLSEVYGYTFGSGTRLTVV.

The genes are TRBV5-6 and TRBJ2-1; the D is unclear. Germline assignment: CDR1 SGHDT and CDR2 YYEEEE. The V end was cut by 6 bases, the J end by 0 bases, with 13 bases between. The CDR3 totals 15 residues. The chain's CDR3 is CASIRKLGSYNEQFF. CDR3 bases: TGTGCCAGCATCCGTAAGCTCGGCTCCTACAATGAGCAGTTCTTC.

The gene calls are TRBV7-9 and TRBJ2-1; D is uncertain. The length of the CDR3 is 14 residues. Germline V lookup: CDR1 SEHNR, CDR2 FQNEAQ (reference sequence). The germline V and J ends were trimmed by 4 bases and 0 bases, with 7 bases remaining between them. CDR3 sequence reads: CASSSLSSYNEQFF. CDR3 DNA: TGTGCCAGCAGCTCCTTAAGCTCCTACAATGAGCAGTTCTTC.

This clone was recorded only once. J is TRBJ2-7 and V is TRBV6-6; D not certain. CDR3 length: 11 residues. The germline V and J ends were trimmed by 2 bases and 12 bases, with 11 bases remaining between them. Germline CDR1 and CDR2: MNHNY and SVGAGI (reference sequence). CDR3 DNA: TGTGCCAGCAGTTACGGTGAACTGCCGTACTTC. Its translation: CASSYGELPYF.

The chain is built from TRBV9 and TRBJ1-2; 9 bases map to TRBD1. V was clipped by 1 base and J by 0 bases; unmatched bases: 10. CDR3 length: 18 amino acids. Germline V lookup: CDR1 SGDLS, CDR2 YYNGEE. The CDR3 sequence is CASSVSPGQGLTNYGYTF. CDR3 nucleotides: TGTGCCAGCAGCGTAAGTCCGGGACAGGGTTTAACTAACTATGGCTACACCTTC.

CDR3 region: CASSLSRDRPNEQFF. DNA of the CDR3: TGTGCCAGCAGCCTCTCCCGGGACAGGCCCAATGAGCAGTTCTTC. This rearrangement joins TRBV7-2 to TRBJ2-1; 8 bases align to TRBD1. V lost 5 bases and J lost 6; bases outside the gene matches: 9. The CDR3 length is 15 residues. Germline CDR1 and CDR2: SGHTA and FQGNSA.